The rows below give T cell receptor beta chains drawn from one sample of a study of OX40 agonist ivuxolimab in advanced cancers. Clones were read by immunoSEQ multiplex PCR, and TCRdb kept only the in-frame ones, dropping some. The data contain 61,000 or so clones, approximately 86% of them singletons. The sequencing used CD4+ or CD8+ T cells sorted from blood, collected in a trial of the OX40 agonist ivuxolimab. Every receptor here comes from an adult with an advanced solid tumor such as melanoma, head and neck, liver or kidney cancer. Each CDR3 is given with its conserved first and last residue. Fields, in order: J gene, V gene, CDR3 length, D gene, clone size, CDR3 protein, CDR3 DNA. D genes are given only for firm matches. For some rows the clone size is stated as once, few or many, or as a class when expanded; others skip it.

j_gene: TRBJ1-1
v_gene: TRBV19
len: 15
d_gene: .
abundance: .
CDR3aa: CASSISLGMNTEAFF
CDR3nt: TGTGCCAGTAGTATTTCCCTGGGGATGAACACTGAAGCTTTCTTT

j_gene: TRBJ2-2
v_gene: TRBV19
len: 15
d_gene: .
abundance: .
CDR3aa: CASSMISGLTGELFF
CDR3nt: TGTGCCAGTAGTATGATATCCGGGTTAACCGGGGAGCTGTTTTTT

j_gene: TRBJ1-2
v_gene: TRBV27
len: 16
d_gene: .
abundance: .
CDR3aa: CASSRGGGGRGYGYTF
CDR3nt: TGTGCCAGCAGTCGGGGGGGAGGAGGAAGAGGCTATGGCTACACCTTC

j_gene: TRBJ2-1
v_gene: TRBV4-2
len: 15
d_gene: TRBD2
abundance: .
CDR3aa: CASSRSGDPYNEQFF
CDR3nt: TGTGCCAGCAGCCGTAGCGGGGACCCCTACAATGAGCAGTTCTTC

j_gene: TRBJ1-1
v_gene: TRBV6-5
len: 13
d_gene: TRBD1
abundance: .
CDR3aa: CASSPRDRAEAFF
CDR3nt: TGTGCCAGCAGTCCCCGGGACAGAGCTGAAGCTTTCTTT

j_gene: TRBJ1-2
v_gene: TRBV18
len: 16
d_gene: TRBD1
abundance: .
CDR3aa: CASSRLTSDRDYGYTF
CDR3nt: TGTGCCAGCTCACGACTGACTTCGGACAGGGACTATGGCTACACCTTC

j_gene: TRBJ2-2
v_gene: TRBV7-9
len: 15
d_gene: .
abundance: .
CDR3aa: CASSDGGQSNRELFF
CDR3nt: TGTGCCAGCAGCGACGGAGGACAGTCGAACAGGGAGCTGTTTTTT

j_gene: TRBJ1-5
v_gene: TRBV5-5
len: 17
d_gene: TRBD1
abundance: .
CDR3aa: CASSLGGTGYLNQPQHF
CDR3nt: TGTGCCAGCAGCTTGGGGGGGACAGGGTACCTAAATCAGCCCCAGCATTTT

j_gene: TRBJ1-5
v_gene: TRBV6-1
len: 18
d_gene: .
abundance: .
CDR3aa: CASSEAETGGRFGQPQHF
CDR3nt: TGTGCCAGCAGTGAAGCCGAGACTGGGGGGCGCTTCGGTCAGCCCCAGCATTTT

j_gene: TRBJ2-3
v_gene: TRBV7-8
len: 14
d_gene: .
abundance: once
CDR3aa: CASSLGGPQDTQYF
CDR3nt: TGTGCCAGCAGCTTAGGGGGGCCACAGGATACGCAGTATTTT

j_gene: TRBJ2-7
v_gene: TRBV5-1
len: 15
d_gene: .
abundance: .
CDR3aa: CASSSDSRTLGEQYF
CDR3nt: TGCGCCAGCAGCTCCGACAGTAGAACCCTTGGGGAGCAGTACTTC

j_gene: TRBJ2-1
v_gene: TRBV6-1
len: 15
d_gene: .
abundance: .
CDR3aa: CASTELVSSYNEQFF
CDR3nt: TGTGCCAGCACTGAACTGGTGAGCTCCTACAATGAGCAGTTCTTC

j_gene: TRBJ2-7
v_gene: TRBV2
len: 13
d_gene: TRBD1
abundance: .
CDR3aa: CASTRDRGNEQYF
CDR3nt: TGTGCCAGCACTCGGGACAGGGGTAACGAGCAGTACTTC

j_gene: TRBJ2-1
v_gene: TRBV5-8
len: 14
d_gene: .
abundance: .
CDR3aa: CASIPNSLLNEQFF
CDR3nt: TGTGCCAGCATCCCTAACAGCTTATTGAATGAGCAGTTCTTC

j_gene: TRBJ1-4
v_gene: TRBV5-6
len: 17
d_gene: .
abundance: .
CDR3aa: CASSFNGRLGNNEKLFF
CDR3nt: TGTGCCAGCAGCTTCAACGGGAGACTAGGCAATAATGAAAAACTGTTTTTT

j_gene: TRBJ1-1
v_gene: TRBV10-2
len: 14
d_gene: .
abundance: few
CDR3aa: CASSEWAMNTEAFF
CDR3nt: TGCGCCAGCAGTGAGTGGGCAATGAACACTGAAGCTTTCTTT

j_gene: TRBJ1-2
v_gene: TRBV18
len: 14
d_gene: TRBD1
abundance: .
CDR3aa: CASSPGQGWRGYTF
CDR3nt: TGTGCCAGCTCGCCAGGACAGGGATGGCGTGGCTACACCTTC

j_gene: TRBJ1-1
v_gene: TRBV11-1
len: 17
d_gene: .
abundance: .
CDR3aa: CASSALGTGRINTEAFF
CDR3nt: TGTGCCAGCAGCGCCCTGGGAACAGGGCGAATCAACACTGAAGCTTTCTTT

j_gene: TRBJ1-6
v_gene: TRBV5-8
len: 17
d_gene: .
abundance: .
CDR3aa: CASSLLLLSSYNSPLHF
CDR3nt: TGTGCCAGCAGCTTGCTCCTCCTCAGCTCCTATAATTCACCCCTCCACTTT

j_gene: TRBJ1-6
v_gene: TRBV7-9
len: 14
d_gene: .
abundance: .
CDR3aa: CASSLGTPESPLHF
CDR3nt: TGTGCCAGCAGCCTAGGGACTCCGGAGTCACCCCTCCACTTT

j_gene: TRBJ2-7
v_gene: TRBV6-1
len: 15
d_gene: .
abundance: .
CDR3aa: CASSEAPTSSYEQYF
CDR3nt: TGTGCCAGCAGTGAGGCGCCCACCAGCTCCTACGAGCAGTACTTC

j_gene: TRBJ1-4
v_gene: TRBV18
len: 14
d_gene: TRBD1
abundance: few
CDR3aa: CASSPDRGGEKLFF
CDR3nt: TGTGCCAGCTCACCAGACAGGGGGGGTGAAAAACTGTTTTTT

j_gene: TRBJ1-1
v_gene: TRBV6-1
len: 13
d_gene: .
abundance: .
CDR3aa: CASREGGDTEAFF
CDR3nt: TGTGCCAGCAGGGAGGGGGGGGACACTGAAGCTTTCTTT

j_gene: TRBJ1-1
v_gene: TRBV5-1
len: 15
d_gene: .
abundance: .
CDR3aa: CASSLLFGLNTEAFF
CDR3nt: TGCGCCAGCAGCTTGTTATTCGGGCTGAACACTGAAGCTTTCTTT

j_gene: TRBJ1-1
v_gene: TRBV18
len: 16
d_gene: TRBD1
abundance: few
CDR3aa: CATAERTGQLNTEAFF
CDR3nt: TGTGCCACCGCAGAGCGGACGGGACAGCTGAACACTGAAGCTTTCTTT

j_gene: TRBJ2-3
v_gene: TRBV7-3
len: 17
d_gene: .
abundance: .
CDR3aa: CASSPIGGTTSTDTQYF
CDR3nt: TGTGCCAGCAGCCCCATAGGAGGGACAACTAGCACAGATACGCAGTATTTT

j_gene: TRBJ2-7
v_gene: TRBV7-6
len: 13
d_gene: .
abundance: .
CDR3aa: CASRPLGTYEQYF
CDR3nt: TGTGCCAGCAGACCTCTAGGAACCTACGAGCAGTACTTC

j_gene: TRBJ1-2
v_gene: TRBV7-9
len: 15
d_gene: .
abundance: .
CDR3aa: CASSSGPQTPYGYTF
CDR3nt: TGTGCCAGCAGCTCGGGACCGCAAACACCCTATGGCTACACCTTC

j_gene: TRBJ2-7
v_gene: TRBV10-1
len: 15
d_gene: TRBD1
abundance: few
CDR3aa: CASSEFPGQAYEQYF
CDR3nt: TGCGCCAGCAGTGAATTCCCGGGACAGGCCTACGAGCAGTACTTC

j_gene: TRBJ2-7
v_gene: TRBV5-1
len: 16
d_gene: TRBD1
abundance: .
CDR3aa: CASSLRSGTGNYEQYF
CDR3nt: TGCGCCAGCAGCCTACGATCCGGGACAGGAAACTACGAGCAGTACTTC

j_gene: TRBJ2-2
v_gene: TRBV6-1
len: 14
d_gene: .
abundance: once
CDR3aa: CASMFPRGAGELFF
CDR3nt: TGTGCCAGCATGTTTCCCAGGGGAGCCGGGGAGCTGTTTTTT

j_gene: TRBJ2-5
v_gene: TRBV6-1
len: 16
d_gene: TRBD2
abundance: once
CDR3aa: CASSAHPSGGAETQYF
CDR3nt: TGTGCCAGCAGTGCCCACCCCTCGGGGGGAGCAGAGACCCAGTACTTC

j_gene: TRBJ1-4
v_gene: TRBV7-9
len: 15
d_gene: .
abundance: .
CDR3aa: CASSPPGTPNEKLFF
CDR3nt: TGTGCCAGCAGCCCCCCCGGGACACCAAATGAAAAACTGTTTTTT

j_gene: TRBJ2-2
v_gene: TRBV18
len: 13
d_gene: .
abundance: .
CDR3aa: CASSRAGVGELFF
CDR3nt: TGTGCCAGCTCACGGGCCGGGGTCGGGGAGCTGTTTTTT

j_gene: TRBJ2-3
v_gene: TRBV6-5
len: 15
d_gene: .
abundance: .
CDR3aa: CASSGSGTQTDTQYF
CDR3nt: TGTGCCAGCAGTGGCTCGGGGACACAGACAGATACGCAGTATTTT

j_gene: TRBJ1-1
v_gene: TRBV29-1
len: 13
d_gene: TRBD1
abundance: .
CDR3aa: CSGLTGGRTEAFF
CDR3nt: TGCAGCGGGCTGACAGGGGGAAGAACTGAAGCTTTCTTT

j_gene: TRBJ1-3
v_gene: TRBV11-2
len: 16
d_gene: .
abundance: .
CDR3aa: CASSLSRGISGNTIYF
CDR3nt: TGTGCCAGCAGCTTATCCCGGGGGATCTCTGGAAACACCATATATTTT

j_gene: TRBJ1-2
v_gene: TRBV19
len: 16
d_gene: .
abundance: .
CDR3aa: CASREGRIWDGYGYTF
CDR3nt: TGTGCCAGTAGAGAAGGACGGATCTGGGACGGCTATGGCTACACCTTC

j_gene: TRBJ2-1
v_gene: TRBV4-1
len: 18
d_gene: TRBD2
abundance: .
CDR3aa: CASSHGILASSSYNEQFF
CDR3nt: TGCGCCAGCAGCCATGGGATACTAGCGTCGAGCTCCTACAATGAGCAGTTCTTC

j_gene: TRBJ2-7
v_gene: TRBV6-1
len: 14
d_gene: .
abundance: .
CDR3aa: CASSEDVAGDEQYF
CDR3nt: TGTGCCAGCAGTGAAGATGTGGCAGGGGACGAGCAGTACTTC

j_gene: TRBJ2-2
v_gene: TRBV4-1
len: 16
d_gene: .
abundance: .
CDR3aa: CASSHPGTSNTGELFF
CDR3nt: TGCGCCAGCAGCCACCCCGGGACTTCGAACACCGGGGAGCTGTTTTTT

j_gene: TRBJ1-2
v_gene: TRBV19
len: 14
d_gene: .
abundance: .
CDR3aa: CASSIDRGDYGYTF
CDR3nt: TGTGCCAGTAGTATAGATCGGGGGGACTATGGCTACACCTTC

j_gene: TRBJ1-6
v_gene: TRBV5-6
len: 14
d_gene: .
abundance: .
CDR3aa: CASSFRSYNSPLHF
CDR3nt: TGTGCCAGCAGCTTCCGGTCCTATAATTCACCCCTCCACTTT

j_gene: TRBJ1-5
v_gene: TRBV19
len: 14
d_gene: TRBD1
abundance: .
CDR3aa: CASSQRQGYQPQHF
CDR3nt: TGTGCCAGTAGTCAACGACAGGGATATCAGCCCCAGCATTTT